This T cell receptor beta chain appears in the sequencing data of a study of blood T cells in healthy people across ages. Through a sample-barcoded 5' primer and a J-beta primer mix, a second PCR was run for about 6 to 12 cycles. TCRdb fed the 5' RACE reads into MiXCR, producing one record per CDR3 protein. The sample yields approximately 800,000 distinct CDR3 sequences, approximately 53% seen once. Sequenced material: blood. The clonotype was recovered from a man aged 35-49 years in good health.

The CDR3 reads CASSQDVATDTQYF. CDR3 sequence (DNA): TGTGCCAGCAGCCAAGACGTGGCCACAGATACGCAGTATTTT. The chain uses TRBV3-1 and TRBJ2-3; D call uncertain. This CDR3 spans 14 amino acids. Germline V gives CDR1 LGHDT, CDR2 YNNKEL (reference sequence). The V gene lost 0 bases and the J gene lost 2 bases, with 6 bases spanning the gap.